The 22 T cell receptor beta chains listed next were all sequenced from one sample in a study of cytomegalovirus exposure and HLA in healthy donors. 60 Vbeta and 13 Jbeta primers were used in PCR. Here immunoSEQ multiplex PCR was the method, and the copy in TCRdb shows in-frame clones only, minus some. This sample has 160,000 or so clones, with 83% found just once. Sequencing used PBMCs. Receptors originate from a man between 50 and 59 years old in good health and CMV-seropositive.

This clone was observed a single time. The J gene is TRBJ2-5, the V gene TRBV27, with a weak D call TRBD2 (5 bases). TRBJ2-7 explains the end of the DNA better; the J call may be wrong. CDR3 size: 14 residues. Germline V gives CDR1 MNHEY, CDR2 SMNVEV (reference sequence). The DNA for the CDR3 is TGTGCCAGCAGTTTTACGAGGGAGTCCTACGAGCAGTACTTC. Protein product: CASSFTRESYEQYF.

Comments on this clone: Other DNA sequences in this specimen translate into the identical CDR3. J is TRBJ1-3 and V is TRBV19, with D possibly matching TRBD1 (5 bases). The ends were cut back, 4 bases at V and 2 bases at J, with 9 bases in the middle. CDR1 is LNHDA and CDR2 is SQIVND in the germline V gene (reference sequence). The CDR3 sequence is 14 residues long. The CDR3 loop is CASSTGSAGNTIYF. The CDR3 nucleotides are TGTGCCAGTAGTACAGGGTCGGCTGGAAACACCATATATTTT.

V gene TRBV5-1 combines with J gene TRBJ2-4; 12 bases are shared with TRBD2. Germline lookup yields CDR1 SGHRS and CDR2 YFSETQ. The CDR3 length is 17 residues. Unmatched junction bases numbered 14, after V lost 4 bases and J lost 9 bases. The CDR3 bases are TGCGCCAGCAGCCGGGAACTAGCGGGGGGCAGGGGTTCCATTCAGTACTTC. Amino acids: CASSRELAGGRGSIQYF.

The chain links TRBV5-1 to TRBJ1-1, with D hard to call. Trimming shortened V by 2 bases and J by 2 bases, and 7 bases separated the two germline ends. The CDR3 totals 13 residues. Germline V gives CDR1 SGHRS, CDR2 YFSETQ. This chain's CDR3 is CASSFRTNTEAFF. In DNA, the CDR3 is TGCGCCAGCAGCTTCAGGACTAACACTGAAGCTTTCTTT.

The chain carries TRBV29-1 and TRBJ1-5; 7 bases match TRBD1. The J segment lost 0 bases and the V segment lost 6 bases, leaving 5 bases of the junction unmatched. CDR3 size: 14 residues. From germline, CDR1 is SQVTM and CDR2 ANQGSEA. CDR3 nucleotide sequence: TGCAGCGTCCGGGGACAGCGTAGCAATCAGCCCCAGCATTTT. Amino acids: CSVRGQRSNQPQHF.

This chain uses TRBV19 with TRBJ2-2; D remains unclear. CDR1 and CDR2 (germline): LNHDA, SQIVND (reference sequence). V shed 4 bases and J shed 6 bases, with 12 bases lying between them. This CDR3 spans 14 amino acids. The CDR3 nucleotides are TGTGCCAGTAGTACCCTCCCCCGGGCCGGGGAGCTGTTTTTT. Its translation is CASSTLPRAGELFF.

This chain connects TRBV6-1 to TRBJ2-1, with D hard to call. This CDR3 has 11 residues. In germline, CDR1 is MNHNS, CDR2 SASEGT. V was cut by 3 bases and J by 6 bases, with 3 bases left in between. This chain's CDR3 is CASSDSNEQFF. CDR3 DNA: TGTGCCAGCAGTGACAGCAATGAGCAGTTCTTC.

The chain carries TRBV5-4 and TRBJ2-1; maybe TRBD1 (6 bases). The CDR3 is 15 residues long. V gave up 0 bases and J gave up 9 bases, with 16 bases separating them. Germline CDR1 reads SGHNT; CDR2 reads YYREEE (reference sequence). DNA of the CDR3: TGTGCCAGCAGCTTGGGGGGGCCGGATCCCGGTGAGCAGTTCTTC. This encodes CASSLGGPDPGEQFF.

V and J are TRBV29-1 and TRBJ2-7; unclear D gene. CDR1 SQVTM and CDR2 ANQGSEA come from the germline V gene. V shed 4 bases and J shed 0 bases, with 7 bases lying between them. The CDR3 is 12 residues long. The CDR3 coding sequence is TGCAGCGTTGCTGGCAGCTCCTACGAGCAGTACTTC. Translated, it gives CSVAGSSYEQYF.

The chain carries TRBV5-1 and TRBJ2-3; D may be TRBD1 (6 bases). The CDR3 covers 16 residues. The germline gives CDR1 SGHRS, CDR2 YFSETQ. Trimming left V 1 base short and J 4 bases short, with 16 bases between. As DNA, the CDR3 is TGCGCCAGCAGCTTGTCCGGTGGCAGGGGTGCAGATACGCAGTATTTT. It is translated as CASSLSGGRGADTQYF.

V gene TRBV7-2 combines with J gene TRBJ2-1, with TRBD2 matching 8 bases. Germline V gives CDR1 SGHTA, CDR2 FQGNSA. V lost 3 bases and J lost 6; bases outside the gene matches: 10. This CDR3 region has 16 residues. The CDR3 sequence: CASSLSPGGRSNEQFF. The CDR3 DNA is TGTGCCAGCAGCTTGTCACCGGGGGGGCGGAGCAATGAGCAGTTCTTC. Full variable domain (outside the CDR3, taken from reference TRBV7-2 and TRBJ2-1): GAGVSQSPSNKVTEKGKDVELRCDPISGHTALYWYRQSLGQGLEFLIYFQGNSAPDKSGLPSDRFSAERTGGSVSTLTIQRTQQEDSAVYLCASSLSPGGRSNEQFFGPGTRLTVL.

V and J are TRBV19 and TRBJ2-1, with a tentative D call TRBD1 (6 bases). CDR1 is LNHDA, CDR2 SQIVND, per germline (reference sequence). The CDR3 is 14 residues long. Trimming shortened V by 4 bases and J by 6 bases, and 13 bases separated the two germline ends. The CDR3 loop reads CASSKPGTLNEQFF. CDR3 DNA sequence: TGTGCCAGTAGTAAACCCGGGACACTCAATGAGCAGTTCTTC.

This clone has just one count. J is TRBJ2-1 and V is TRBV11-1; 7 positions agree with TRBD1. CDR1 and CDR2 (germline): SGHAT, FQDESV (reference sequence). The V segment lost 5 bases and the J segment 7 bases; nucleotides outside the gene matches: 5. The CDR3 has 13 amino acids. CDR3: CASSIHRGNEQFF. The DNA of the CDR3 is TGTGCCAGCAGCATTCACAGGGGAAATGAGCAGTTCTTC. The whole variable domain, remainder taken from reference TRBV11-1 and TRBJ2-1, is EAEVAQSPRYKITEKSQAVAFWCDPISGHATLYWYRQILGQGPELLVQFQDESVVDDSQLPKDRFSAERLKGVDSTLKIQPAELGDSAMYLCASSIHRGNEQFFGPGTRLTVL.

The chain is built from TRBV7-8 and TRBJ1-2; the D is unclear. The CDR3 has 15 residues. The V end was cut by 1 base, the J end by 6 bases, with 15 bases between. CDR1 and CDR2 from the germline V gene are SGHVS and FQNEAQ. Written as DNA, the CDR3 is TGTGCCAGCAGCTTAGGCCAGGCCCTGGTCGATGGCTACACCTTC. Its protein product is CASSLGQALVDGYTF.

CDR3 bases: TGCGCCAGCAGCTTGAGACAGGGGGTTATAAATGAGCAGTTCTTC. Its protein is CASSLRQGVINEQFF. This chain uses TRBV5-1 with TRBJ2-1; 9 bases agree with TRBD1. The CDR3 has 15 residues. Germline V CDR1 and CDR2: SGHRS, YFSETQ. V was pared by 1 base and J by 7 bases, with 6 bases of the junction left unmatched. Together with reference TRBV5-1 and TRBJ2-1, the CDR3 gives the full variable domain: KAGVTQTPRYLIKTRGQQVTLSCSPISGHRSVSWYQQTPGQGLQFLFEYFSETQRNKGNFPGRFSGRQFSNSRSEMNVSTLELGDSALYLCASSLRQGVINEQFFGPGTRLTVL.

The chain is built from TRBV5-1 and TRBJ2-7; D might be TRBD1 (5 bases). The CDR3 is 14 amino acids. Trimming took 4 bases from V and 2 from J, leaving 13 bases between them. The germline gives CDR1 SGHRS, CDR2 YFSETQ. The CDR3 nucleotides read TGCGCCAGCAGCCCGGACATCGGAACCTACGAGCAGTACTTC. As protein: CASSPDIGTYEQYF.

This clone was found once. The chain combines TRBV18 with TRBJ1-2; 12 nucleotides line up with TRBD1. V lost 3 bases to trimming and J lost 5 bases; unmatched junction nucleotides: 4. The CDR3 totals 15 residues. Germline-derived CDR1 and CDR2 are KGHSH and LQKENI. CDR3 sequence reads: CASSPPGQGAYGYTF. CDR3 nucleotides: TGTGCCAGCTCACCCCCGGGACAGGGGGCTTATGGCTACACCTTC. Variable domain in full (rest from reference TRBV18 and TRBJ1-2): NAGVMQNPRHLVRRRGQEARLRCSPMKGHSHVYWYRQLPEEGLKFMVYLQKENIIDESGMPKERFSAEFPKEGPSILRIQQVVRGDSAAYFCASSPPGQGAYGYTFGSGTRLTVV.

The rearrangement joins TRBV30 to TRBJ1-5; 7 nucleotides agree with TRBD1. Germline loops: CDR1 GTSNPN, CDR2 SVGIG (reference sequence). The CDR3 extends over 20 amino acids. The V segment lost 2 bases and the J segment 8 bases; nucleotides outside the gene matches: 27. CDR3 DNA sequence: TGTGCCTGGAGTATCACTTCCCCGGGACAGAAATTCCTTTATGAGGAGCCCCAGCATTTT. Its protein is CAWSITSPGQKFLYEEPQHF.

The count of this clone is one. The rearrangement uses TRBV7-2 and TRBJ1-1; TRBD1 matches at 9 bases. The CDR3 runs 14 residues. V lost 5 bases, J lost 5 bases, and 6 bases stayed unmatched. Germline assignment: CDR1 SGHTA and CDR2 FQGNSA. CDR3 protein: CASSGNRGRTEAFF. The CDR3 nucleotides read TGTGCCAGCAGCGGAAACAGGGGGCGGACTGAAGCTTTCTTT.

J is TRBJ2-1 and V is TRBV6-6; tentative D call: TRBD2 (5 bases). CDR1 MNHNY and CDR2 SVGAGI come from the germline V gene (reference sequence). This CDR3 contains 14 residues. V was trimmed by 0 bases and J by 6 bases, leaving 9 bases between them. CDR3 in amino acids: CASSYSRVGNEQFF. CDR3 coding DNA: TGTGCCAGCAGTTACTCGCGGGTTGGCAATGAGCAGTTCTTC.

Only a few counts were recorded for this clone. The rearrangement uses TRBV21-1 and TRBJ2-7; no DNA check was done on the table's D call, TRBD2. TRBV21-1 is a pseudogene segment. The CDR3 totals 13 residues. In DNA, the CDR3 is TGTGCCAGCAGCAAATTTATTTCCTACGAGCAGTACTTC. Translating gives CASSKFISYEQYF.

V usage is TRBV10-3 and J usage is TRBJ1-2; possible D gene TRBD1, 6 bases. The CDR3 runs 17 residues. V shed 8 bases and J shed 4 bases, with 26 bases lying between them. CDR1 is ENHRY, CDR2 SYGVKD, per germline. The CDR3 region is CAIGGGETSQWSYGYTF. CDR3 coding DNA: TGTGCCATCGGAGGGGGGGAAACGTCCCAGTGGAGCTATGGCTACACCTTC.